This T cell receptor (beta chain) emerged from a study of T-cell memory formation after mild COVID-19. Study conclusions and caveats: Clones that shrank (day 15 to 85) were balanced CD4/CD8, whereas later expanders leaned CD4+. For second-wave clones that peaked at day 37, SARS-CoV-2 specificity went unverified. Pre-infection memory contained some responding clones, which suggested that cross-reactive memory had joined. For contracting clones, CD4+ ones sat mainly in CM and EM, CD8+ in EMRA.

TCRdb re-derived calls from the 5' RACE reads in MiXCR, one entry per CDR3 protein. Among around 200,000 distinct CDR3 sequences, 20% to 25% were seen once, and the ten largest hold roughly 24%. This clonotype has only a few counts. Its antigen is still unknown. The TCR was taken from an adult woman who had mild COVID-19 (a few samples of this study predate the infection). Cell type and time point are not known. Sequenced material: PBMCs or a T cell subset sorted from them (not recorded which).

The CDR3 DNA is TGTGCCAGCAGCTCCCCTGAGCGGGGGTGGGATACGCAGTATTTT. The encoded protein is CASSSPERGWDTQYF. The rearrangement joins TRBV7-2 to TRBJ2-3; 8 bases align to TRBD2. The CDR3 totals 15 residues. V trimming: 4 bases; J trimming: 6 bases; junction bases outside the gene matches: 9. Germline V gene lookup returns CDR1 SGHTA and CDR2 FQGNSA.